The 15 T cell receptor beta chains listed next were all sequenced from one sample in a study of blood T cell repertoires in COVID-19. Libraries were prepared by immunoSEQ multiplex PCR; TCRdb keeps only in-frame clonotypes and omits some of them. The sample shows around 460,000 clones, around 90% of them seen only once. The sample comprised peripheral blood. The receptors were gathered from a young man with COVID-19, enrolled during active disease.

This rearrangement joins TRBV6-5 to TRBJ1-5; D may be TRBD1 (5 bases). CDR3 length: 15 residues. Per germline, CDR1 MNHEY and CDR2 SVGAGI. The V end was cut by 6 bases, the J end by 4 bases, with 16 bases between. Here the CDR3 DNA reads TGTGCCAGCAGGCCCCCGGGGGTCCGAAATCAGCCCCAGCATTTT. As protein: CASRPPGVRNQPQHF.

V usage is TRBV5-1 and J usage is TRBJ2-1, with TRBD1 matching over 10 bases. Germline V gene sequence: CDR1 SGHRS, CDR2 YFSETQ. Trimming removed 3 bases from V and 7 bases from J; junction bases left unmatched: 10. CDR3 size: 16 residues. The CDR3 region is CASSYHSGTGENEQFF. The CDR3 coding sequence is TGCGCCAGCAGCTACCACAGCGGGACAGGGGAAAATGAGCAGTTCTTC.

The chain links TRBV11-2 to TRBJ2-7; no clear D. Trimming removed 5 bases from V and 3 bases from J, with 17 bases in between. Germline V gene sequence: CDR1 SGHAT, CDR2 FQNNGV. This CDR3 region has 15 residues. The DNA for the CDR3 is TGTGCCAGCAGCCAAGAAGACTCGTCTAACTACGAGCAGTACTTC. Translating it yields CASSQEDSSNYEQYF.

V gene TRBV27 combines with J gene TRBJ1-2; D possibly corresponds to TRBD1 (5 bases). The CDR3 runs to 13 residues. Germline V lookup: CDR1 MNHEY, CDR2 SMNVEV (reference sequence). The V and J ends lost 10 bases and 3 bases respectively, with 15 bases between them. CDR3 loop: CATSAGRDYGYTF. The CDR3 coding sequence is TGTGCCACCTCAGCGGGACGAGACTATGGCTACACCTTC.

This sequence joins TRBV2 and TRBJ2-1; 10 bases line up with TRBD1. J was trimmed by 1 base and V by 6 bases; bases with no gene match: 3. The CDR3 has 15 residues. Germline V lookup: CDR1 SNHLY, CDR2 FYNNEI. CDR3: CASRPDRGSYNEQFF. The DNA for the CDR3 is TGTGCCAGCAGACCGGACAGGGGGTCCTACAATGAGCAGTTCTTC.

The chain has TRBV2 and TRBJ1-3, with D maybe TRBD1 (5 bases). This CDR3 contains 15 residues. In germline, CDR1 is SNHLY, CDR2 FYNNEI. V was cut by 6 bases and J by 0 bases, with 12 bases left in between. Here the CDR3 reads CASRLTDFSGNTIYF. The DNA of the CDR3 is TGTGCCAGCAGATTGACAGACTTCTCTGGAAACACCATATATTTT. Looking up the rest from reference TRBV2 and TRBJ1-3 gives the full variable domain: EPEVTQTPSHQVTQMGQEVILRCVPISNHLYFYWYRQILGQKVEFLVSFYNNEISEKSEIFDDQFSVERPDGSNFTLKIRSTKLEDSAMYFCASRLTDFSGNTIYFGEGSWLTVV.

The V and J genes are TRBV4-2 and TRBJ2-3; 8 bases agree with TRBD1. CDR1 is LGHNA, CDR2 YNFKEQ, per germline. Trimming removed 0 bases from V and 2 bases from J; junction bases left unmatched: 4. The CDR3 contains 16 residues. This CDR3 is CASSQDRTGLTDTQYF. CDR3 sequence (DNA): TGTGCCAGCAGCCAAGACAGGACAGGGCTCACAGATACGCAGTATTTT.

This chain joins TRBV29-1 and TRBJ2-2, with 8 bases identical to TRBD1. The length of the CDR3 is 15 residues. Trimming at V came to 6 bases and at J to 1 base, leaving 7 bases not matched to a gene. Germline V lookup: CDR1 SQVTM, CDR2 ANQGSEA. Here the CDR3 reads CSVQRGTGNTGELFF. Written as DNA, the CDR3 is TGCAGCGTCCAAAGAGGGACAGGGAACACCGGGGAGCTGTTTTTT.

The chain recombines TRBV5-1 with TRBJ2-2; tentative D call: TRBD2 (6 bases). This CDR3 has 15 residues. The germline V and J ends were trimmed by 1 base and 7 bases, with 14 bases remaining between them. Per the germline V gene, CDR1 is SGHRS and CDR2 is YFSETQ. The CDR3 region has the DNA TGCGCCAGCAGCTTGACCGGGAGTTATTTCGGGGAGCTGTTTTTT. Encoded protein: CASSLTGSYFGELFF.

This rearrangement joins TRBV5-4 to TRBJ2-4, with a weak D call TRBD1 (6 bases). Trimming shortened V by 4 bases and J by 7 bases, and 15 bases separated the two germline ends. The length of the CDR3 is 14 residues. Per germline, CDR1 SGHNT and CDR2 YYREEE (reference sequence). CDR3 nucleotides: TGTGCCAGCAGCCCACGGGACATGGCGAACATTCAGTACTTC. It encodes CASSPRDMANIQYF. Full variable domain (remainder filled in from reference TRBV5-4 and TRBJ2-4): ETGVTQSPTHLIKTRGQQVTLRCSSQSGHNTVSWYQQALGQGPQFIFQYYREEENGRGNFPPRFSGLQFPNYSSELNVNALELDDSALYLCASSPRDMANIQYFGAGTRLSVL.

The chain links TRBV7-2 to TRBJ2-7; no reliable D call. CDR1 is SGHTA and CDR2 is FQGNSA in the germline V gene. The CDR3 is 13 amino acids. Trimming took 2 bases from V and 3 from J, leaving 8 bases between them. This CDR3 is CASSLRLSYEQYF. The CDR3 bases are TGTGCCAGCAGCTTACGACTCAGCTACGAGCAGTACTTC.

The CDR3 bases are TGTGCCAGCAGCTTAGGCGCCGGGGTACGGAATTCACCCCTCCACTTT. It yields the protein CASSLGAGVRNSPLHF. This chain joins TRBV7-9 and TRBJ1-6; D not resolved. Germline CDR1 is SEHNR and CDR2 is FQNEAQ (reference sequence). The CDR3 is 16 amino acids. Between the trimmed V and J ends, which lost 1 base and 7 bases, there was a span of 14 bases.

V gene TRBV2 combines with J gene TRBJ2-3; 9 nucleotides align to TRBD2. The ends lost 6 bases at V and 1 base at J; junction bases unmatched: 5. Germline-derived CDR1 and CDR2 are SNHLY and FYNNEI. CDR3 length: 15 amino acids. CDR3 in DNA: TGTGCCAGCAGCGTTAGCGGGAGCGGCACAGATACGCAGTATTTT. Protein: CASSVSGSGTDTQYF.

The count of this clone is one. The rearrangement uses TRBV5-1 and TRBJ2-1, with D possibly matching TRBD1 (5 bases). Germline V CDR1 and CDR2: SGHRS, YFSETQ. The CDR3 is 15 amino acids. Trimming removed 4 bases from V and 9 bases from J, with 20 bases in between. CDR3 coding DNA: TGCGCCAGCAGCCAGTATGGGGCGCAGGGCGGTGAGCAGTTCTTC. Amino acids: CASSQYGAQGGEQFF.

This CDR3 reads CATTTGRNGYTF. Here the CDR3 DNA reads TGCGCCACCACGACAGGGAGGAATGGCTACACCTTC. This chain uses TRBV5-1 with TRBJ1-2; 7 bases are a match to TRBD1. Germline lookup yields CDR1 SGHRS and CDR2 YFSETQ. The V and J ends lost 9 bases and 6 bases, in that order; junction bases with no gene match: 8. The CDR3 has 12 amino acids.